This is a list of T cell receptor beta chains from one sample in a study of blood T cell repertoires in COVID-19. The data were produced by immunoSEQ multiplex PCR, yet TCRdb's version contains in-frame clones alone and is incomplete. This table has about 250,000 clones, 85% to 90% appearing once. The sample comprised PBMCs or T cells enriched from blood (not recorded which). The receptors were sampled from a woman aged 50 to 60 who had recovered from COVID-19. Each CDR3 is given with its conserved first and last residue. A D gene is named only where the DNA matches it firmly. Size tells how often a clone was seen (once, few, many) or the class of an expanded clone, and some rows leave it out.

TRBD1	TRBV28	TRBJ1-5	few	TGTGCCAGCAGTTTAGGGACAGACGTTCAGCCCCAGCATTTT	CASSLGTDVQPQHF
NA	TRBV5-6	TRBJ1-5	NA	TGTGCCAGCAGCTGGGGGCACCAGTTGGGCCAGCCCCAGCATTTT	CASSWGHQLGQPQHF
TRBD1	TRBV7-2	TRBJ1-5	NA	TGTGCCAGCAGCTTAGCACTCGGGACAGGGCAAAATCAGCCCCAGCATTTT	CASSLALGTGQNQPQHF
TRBD1	TRBV5-1	TRBJ1-1	NA	TGCGCCAGCAGCTACAGGGGGCCGACTGAAGCTTTCTTT	CASSYRGPTEAFF
TRBD2	TRBV6-2/TRBV6-3	TRBJ2-1	NA	TGTGCCAGCAGTTACTCCCGGCTAGCGGGAGGAAATGAGCAGTTCTTC	CASSYSRLAGGNEQFF
NA	TRBV29-1	TRBJ2-1	NA	TGCAGCGCCGACCCACAGGGCGTTGAGCAGTTCTTC	CSADPQGVEQFF
NA	TRBV19	TRBJ2-7	NA	TGTGCCAGTAGATCAGGATTAAGCTCCTACGAGCAGTACTTC	CASRSGLSSYEQYF
TRBD1	TRBV4-2	TRBJ2-7	NA	TGTGCCAGCAGCCAAGGACAGGGTGAGTCCTACGAGCAGTACTTC	CASSQGQGESYEQYF
TRBD2	TRBV19	TRBJ2-7	NA	TGTGCCAGTACCCCTTCACTAGGCGGGGGCTACGAGCAGTACTTC	CASTPSLGGGYEQYF
NA	TRBV14	TRBJ2-1	NA	TGTGCCAGCAGCCGGGGCCGAGAGGTCGATGAGCAGTTCTTC	CASSRGREVDEQFF
NA	TRBV18	TRBJ2-2	NA	TGTGCCAGCTCACCGGTGAGCGCCCGTGGCACCGGGGAGCTGTTTTTT	CASSPVSARGTGELFF
NA	TRBV28	TRBJ2-5	NA	TGTGCCAGCAGTTTCAACAGGGTCCGGGAGACCCAGTACTTC	CASSFNRVRETQYF
NA	TRBV15	TRBJ2-1	once	TGTGCCACCAGCATTGAAATCCGGGACAAGGCGTTCTTC	CATSIEIRDKAFF
NA	TRBV3-1/TRBV3-2	TRBJ1-5	NA	TGTGCCAGCAGCCAAGCCCCCCCGACAGATTATAGCAATCAGCCCCAGCATTTT	CASSQAPPTDYSNQPQHF
NA	TRBV10-2	TRBJ1-1	NA	TGCGCCAGTCAGGGACAGAACACTGAAGCTTTCTTT	CASQGQNTEAFF
TRBD1	TRBV6-5	TRBJ2-7	few	TGTGCCAGCAGTTATAGGGACAGGAGCTCCTACGAGCAGTACTTC	CASSYRDRSSYEQYF
TRBD2	TRBV29-1	TRBJ2-1	NA	TGCAGCGACGGACTAGCGGGAGGGCCGGGTGAGCAGTTCTTC	CSDGLAGGPGEQFF
TRBD2	TRBV10-3	TRBJ2-1	NA	TGTGCCATCAGTGAGTTCAGCGGGGAAAGGAATGAGCAGTTCTTC	CAISEFSGERNEQFF